This record concerns one T cell receptor (beta chain) sequence. The antigen remains undetermined. This CDR3 contains 13 residues. Germline CDR1 is MNHEY and CDR2 is SMNVEV (reference sequence). V dropped 5 bases and J dropped 10; count of bases not matched to a gene: 3. The data stem from a study of T cell clones after liver transplantation. Across the study: Timepoints were pre-transplant, pre-withdrawal, and after withdrawal was completed or failed.

General observations from the study: A larger donor-reactive than third-party decline suggested partial antigen-specific deletion. In most of the 8 subjects, circulating graft-donor-reactive CD4 TCRbeta sequences fell significantly after transplant.

The protocol was immunoSEQ multiplex PCR, while the TCRdb copy is restricted to in-frame clones and leaves out a portion. Altogether some 40,000 clones are present, about 86% being singletons, with the ten largest covering approximately 2.7%. The source material was CD4+ T cells from blood, sampled 24 months after liver transplant. The sequence was obtained from a human patient who received a liver transplant. Some T cells may have originated in the graft donor. The chain is built from TRBV27 and TRBJ1-6; TRBD1 aligns across 9 bases. The CDR3 is CASSGTGRSPLHF. CDR3 DNA: TGTGCCAGCAGTGGGACAGGGAGATCACCCCTCCACTTT.